Ten or more counts support the clone carrying this T cell receptor beta chain. Its matching antigen is unknown. The data were obtained in a study of human T cells and chemical hapten exposure. TCRdb reanalysed the RACE reads using MiXCR and keeps one entry per CDR3 protein. In the table there are approximately 80,000 distinct CDR3 sequences, about 10% of which are singletons. Sample time point: patch test 1, 2 weeks after DPC sensitization. Regarding treatment: therapeutic diphenylcyclopropenone sensitization with weekly scalp DPC. Findings and limits, study-wide: Those TCRs sitting above 1 in 1000 frequency stayed the same with DPC sensitization.

Deletions cut 4 bases from V and 3 bases from J, with 14 bases between. The CDR3 sequence is 15 residues long. CDR1 and CDR2 from the germline V gene are LNHNV and YYDKDF (reference sequence). The material was whole blood, obtained in connection with sensitization to the hapten diphenylcyclopropenone (DPC). This clonotype was sampled from a woman in her 50s with alopecia areata. Some clones in this sample may be carry-over from other donors' samples. The V call is TRBV15, the J call TRBJ2-3; a weak D match, TRBD1 (5 bases). The DNA for the CDR3 is TGTGCCACCAGCACCCTAGGGGCTGGGACAGATACGCAGTATTTT. This encodes CATSTLGAGTDTQYF.